Sequencing of this TCR beta chain was carried out in a study of CD8 T cells in Susac syndrome. Trimming left V 0 bases short and J 10 bases short, with 18 bases between. The length of the CDR3 is 15 residues. The germline V gene has CDR1 SGHRS and CDR2 YFSETQ. CD8+ and CD4+ blood T cells underwent TCR beta sequencing. When the RNA was reverse transcribed, random hexamers were used with an input of roughly 0.5 to 1 ug. TCRdb re-called the immunoSEQ multiplex PCR reads with MiXCR, one entry per CDR3 protein. The repertoire holds approximately 83,000 distinct CDR3 sequences, with around 94% as singletons.

The sequence was collected from a human donor with Susac syndrome. This chain connects TRBV5-1 to TRBJ2-3, with a weak D call TRBD2 (6 bases). Specimen: CD8+ T cells from PBMCs. The CDR3 spells CASSLAGRDSGAQYF. The DNA for the CDR3 is TGCGCCAGCAGCTTGGCCGGGCGGGATAGTGGAGCGCAGTATTTT.